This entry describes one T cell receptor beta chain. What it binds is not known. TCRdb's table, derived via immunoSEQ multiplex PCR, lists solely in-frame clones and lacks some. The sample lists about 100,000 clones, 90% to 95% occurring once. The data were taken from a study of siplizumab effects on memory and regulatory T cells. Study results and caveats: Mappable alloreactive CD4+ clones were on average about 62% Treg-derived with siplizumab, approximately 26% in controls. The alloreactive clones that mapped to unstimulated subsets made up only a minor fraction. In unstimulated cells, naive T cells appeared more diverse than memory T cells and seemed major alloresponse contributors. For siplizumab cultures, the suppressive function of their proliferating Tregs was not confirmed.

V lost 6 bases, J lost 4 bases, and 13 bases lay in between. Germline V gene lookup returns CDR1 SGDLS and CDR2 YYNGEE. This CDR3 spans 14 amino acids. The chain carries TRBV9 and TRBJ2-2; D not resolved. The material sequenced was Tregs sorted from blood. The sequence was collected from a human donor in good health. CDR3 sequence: CASNAQAGTGELFF. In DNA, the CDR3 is TGTGCCAGCAACGCCCAGGCCGGCACCGGGGAGCTGTTTTTT.